This note documents a single TCR beta chain sequence. This entry belongs to a study of shared clonotypes between healthy human individuals. The CDR3 spans 12 residues. Germline assignment: CDR1 SNHLY and CDR2 FYNNEI. With 4 bases removed from V and 15 bases from J, the gap between germline ends came to 16 bases. TCRdb keeps only in-frame clones here, not all; method: immunoSEQ multiplex PCR. The table records some 2,000,000 clones, under 97% of them present only once. The sample consisted of naive CD4+ T cells sorted from blood. Subset meaning: CD45RA+ positively selected. The TCR was taken from a young man in good health. This rearrangement joins TRBV2 to TRBJ2-1; the D gene is possibly TRBD2 (6 bases). The CDR3 sequence: CASSGSGTRLFF. The CDR3 bases are TGTGCCAGCAGTGGCTCCGGGACTCGTCTGTTCTTC.